This paragraph reports one T cell receptor beta chain. Its binding antigen is unknown. Base-call qualities are not available, and no considerably larger clone is one nucleotide away. This record belongs to a study of cytomegalovirus exposure and HLA in healthy donors (dated by TCRdb to about 2017). About the full investigation: An earlier analysis of 587 of the donors reported approximately 270 Gb of sequence data and around 110 million unique TCR beta sequences from 150 million to 200 million T cells. An earlier analysis of 587 of the donors used high-throughput TCR beta sequencing to judge whether each TCR beta V gene segment behaved as functional or pseudogenic. The study was designed to test whether signatures of past pathogen exposure could be identified by cataloging public T cell receptors. In a later analysis, previously published TCR beta repertoires from about 670 donors were re-analyzed and high-resolution HLA genotyping was added so that TCR occurrence patterns could be studied. Typing coverage varied by locus: about 629-640 donors for A, B, C, DRB1 and DQB1; under 550 for DQA1; some 610 for DPA1; fewer than 480 for DPB1. Roughly five DR-DQ haplotypes were treated as single units for association and clustering because of strong linkage in the cohort. A later genetic analysis took genome-wide SNP genotypes for 398 of the 666 donors and used that subset as a discovery cohort. HLA typing covered class I and class II loci at four-digit resolution. Among the roughly 400 genotyped donors, around 81% belonged to the genetic ancestry cluster associated with self-reported Caucasian donors. An early release that covered roughly 600 HLA-typed donors contained 250 to 350 gigabases of sequencing data and around 85 million unique TCR sequences. The study combined high-throughput TCR immunosequencing, statistical association of individual TCRs with disease status, and machine learning to predict cytomegalovirus infection status. Donor age, sex, ethnicity and CMV serostatus were compiled together with the repertoire data. Rather than using new phenotypic data, the later analysis identified candidate immune exposures from TCR beta sequences and from how often those sequences occurred across donors. The study profiled the T cell repertoires of about 640 subjects by immunosequencing and related them to cytomegalovirus serostatus. Among about 410 genotyped donors of the cohort, an average of around 240,000 unique TCR beta nucleotide sequences was sequenced per donor, of which about 19% were non-productive. A separate validation cohort of more than 100 different subjects was used in addition to the 666-subject first cohort. Every discovery cohort repertoire had been produced on one sequencing platform. What the authors observed across the whole study: Linkage disequilibrium might explain the correlated functional status among segregating V segments, but an unknown experimental factor could not be ruled out. Because some donors lacked HLA typing at each locus, the association tests relied only on the typed subset. Three of the identified cytomegalovirus-associated TCR beta chains were confirmed in vitro to be specific for cytomegalovirus antigens. Immune exposure information for the cohort was limited to CMV serostatus. V-gene and J-gene trimming of TCR beta chains was associated with a missense DCLRE1C variant in a later genetic analysis, and the association was replicated in an independent cohort. It was suggested by the authors that the approach could potentially be generalized to other disease states and immunological phenotypes. At a false discovery rate of 0.05, a later analysis linked under 20,000 TCR beta sequences to specific HLA alleles. In a later analysis, several top co-occurrence clusters were reported to appear linked to parvovirus B19, influenza, CMV and Epstein-Barr virus. Most TCR sequences were seen in very few donors, while some public TCRs were found in many individuals. This cohort had only TCR beta chains sequenced, and the lack of alpha or paired-chain data limited which features could be detected. A later genetic analysis reported fewer N-insertions in productive TCRs among donors in an Asian-associated ancestry cluster than the 666-donor mean. Because counts were too low, roughly 17 rarely observed V segments, including chromosome 9 orphons, were left out of the earlier analysis of 500 to 750 of the donors. A cluster of highly shared sequence variants was judged likely to be a technical artifact of the sequencing pipeline. Some IMGT-functional V segments, including TRBV6-2 and TRBV6-3, could not be told apart with the 87-base-pair reads, so those segments were excluded. In a later analysis, the rate of TCR association differed among HLA loci, with DRB1 alleles having the most associated TCRs and HLA-C alleles having the fewest. A total of 150 to 200 TCR beta chains were listed by the study as associated with cytomegalovirus. In a later analysis, most CMV-associated TCR beta chains were found to appear HLA-restricted, with HLA associations seemingly driven largely by CMV exposure. When HLA alleles, especially DR and DQ, strongly co-occurred, TCR associations were difficult to assign to individual alleles. In an earlier analysis of 587 of the donors, most TCR beta V segments appeared in productive rearrangements about 87% or about 30% of the time, broadly matching IMGT annotations. A further reported finding was that TCR beta sequences accurately predicted the HLA-A and HLA-B alleles for most subjects in the first cohort. Sequencing depth was assumed to be roughly uniform across donors in the presence/absence analyses, though that assumption may not hold. The classifier was reported to diagnose cytomegalovirus status with high specificity and sensitivity in both the original cohort and the validation cohort. In a later analysis, HLA-associated TCR beta chains showed more clonal expansion and lower generation probabilities than non-associated chains that were equally common.

In total, about 650 healthy bone marrow donors made up the cohort. At the time of sampling, all cohort members were nominally healthy, though unrecorded immune exposures were likely present. The donor tested CMV seronegative, placing the donor among the 350 to 400 seronegative members of the cohort. Each donor provided a peripheral blood sample, and peripheral blood mononuclear cells were used for TCR beta sequencing. The Qiagen DNeasy Blood Extraction Kit was used to extract genomic DNA from the blood cell samples. For this chain, trimming is 4 bases at the V end and 1 base at the J end, and the number of junction bases without a gene match is 9. The CDR3 starts with the cysteine, ends with the phenylalanine, and has 16 residues. The kept DNA is CDR3 alone, 48 bases in frame from the first base. The library relied on the immunoSEQ multiplex PCR assay. For the multiplex PCR, a mixture combining 60 forward primers for TCR Vbeta segments and 13 reverse primers for TCR Jbeta segments was used. The CDR3 region of rearranged TCR beta genes was amplified from genomic DNA by a multiplex PCR assay. The Illumina HiSeq System was used to sequence the amplified TCR beta libraries as 87-base-pair reads. Under the source paper's analysis protocol: In a later analysis, 80 million or so unique TCR beta chains were counted across the roughly 670 repertoires, and around 10 million of these chains were shared by at least two donors. Raw reads were error-corrected and collapsed into unique sequences by a nearest-neighbor algorithm in which closely related sequences were merged to remove PCR and sequencing errors. V, D and J gene segments were assigned by aligning CDR3 sequences to IMGT reference sequences. Each retained sequence needed at least a six-nucleotide match to both a V gene segment and a J gene segment. Rearrangements were classified as productive when the CDR3 lacked stop codons and remained in frame with V and J, and all other rearrangements were classified as non-productive. Following IMGT convention, CDR3 was defined as the stretch from the second conserved V-encoded cysteine up to the conserved J-encoded phenylalanine. The earlier analysis of 587 of the donors excluded any sequence lacking an unambiguous match to a single V gene segment. An earlier analysis of several hundred of the donors called V segments functional above 56.7% productive rearrangements and segregating when the between-donor standard deviation exceeded 5%. To diagnose cytomegalovirus status from the catalog of TCR beta chain sequences, a statistical classification framework was built. In a later analysis, V and J genes were assigned by comparing TCR nucleotide sequences against IMGT/GENE-DB human TR gene sequences. Using the TCRdist pipeline, a later analysis assigned CDR3 sequences along with most-parsimonious VDJ recombination scenarios. A later analysis defined each TCR beta chain by its CDR3 amino acid sequence plus V-gene family, and excluded reads lacking a unique V-gene family. In a later analysis, around 600 highly shared, low-generation-probability nucleotide sequences were removed to address suspected cross-contamination and a sequencing artifact. In a later analysis, a clonal expansion index was calculated for each public chain from normalized within-repertoire ranks of inferred template counts. A later analysis computed generation probabilities with a VDJ recombination model fitted to out-of-frame rearrangements, and checked the results against IGoR. A later analysis scored TCR-TCR, TCR-HLA and TCR-CMV co-occurrence with hypergeometric tests, applying a repertoire-size bias correction to TCR pairs. In a later analysis, false discovery rates were estimated by permuting HLA or CMV assignments 20 times. In a later analysis, co-occurring TCRs were grouped with DBSCAN, and TCRdist sequence similarity was added when clustering was performed within HLA-allele-positive subsets. Co-occurrence clustering excluded repertoires with fewer than 30,000 or more than 120,000 public chains, plus five with anomalous nucleotide sharing. Entries here come from immuneACCESS through TCRdb and include only in-frame sequences with V and J called. Some clones fail to appear in such tables; in the studies checked, an unresolved V gene covers under half of the shortfall, and the cause of the remainder is unknown. The DNA gave D and trimming, while V, J and clone size come from that table. The sample records fewer than 200,000 clones, roughly 85% of which are singletons. Clones ranked in the top ten supply 1.3% of the sample.

The receptor's source is a woman in her fifties or sixties in good health and CMV-seronegative. Specimen: PBMCs. Recombination linked TRBV5-3 to TRBJ1-1; 8 nucleotides in the junction match TRBD1. TRBV5-3 carries the ORF label, with uncertain function. The nucleotides read TGTGCCAGAAGCCGTGAGATTGGACAGGGGAACACTGAAGCTTTCTTT. Translated, it gives CARSREIGQGNTEAFF.